Described below is a single TCR beta chain sequence and its context. Its antigen is unidentified. Germline CDR1 SGHKS, CDR2 YYEKEE (reference sequence). The length of the CDR3 is 14 residues. The V gene lost 4 bases and the J gene lost 4 bases, with 14 bases spanning the gap. The data originate from a study of cytomegalovirus exposure and HLA in healthy donors. Study conclusions and caveats: Relative to the roughly 640-donor mean, N-insertions were reportedly fewer in an Asian-associated ancestry cluster in a later analysis.

The study ran its PCR with 60 Vbeta and 13 Jbeta primers. The assay was immunoSEQ multiplex PCR, and TCRdb's table has in-frame clones only and misses some. The sample shows more than 50,000 clones, roughly 71% of them seen only once. V is TRBV5-5 and J is TRBJ1-1; D may be TRBD1 (5 bases). The sequence was obtained from a man aged 35-49 years in good health and CMV-seropositive. Sequenced material: PBMCs. CDR3 sequence reads: CASSTQQGFTEAFF. CDR3 DNA sequence: TGTGCCAGCAGCACCCAGCAGGGCTTCACTGAAGCTTTCTTT. Variable domain in full (rest from reference TRBV5-5 and TRBJ1-1): DAGVTQSPTHLIKTRGQQVTLRCSPISGHKSVSWYQQVLGQGPQFIFQYYEKEERGRGNFPDRFSARQFPNYSSELNVNALLLGDSALYLCASSTQQGFTEAFFGQGTRLTVV.